The rows below give T cell receptor beta chains drawn from one sample of a study of blood T cell repertoires in COVID-19. TCRdb's copy holds only in-frame clones and misses some; the assay was immunoSEQ multiplex PCR. This sample carries roughly 500,000 clones, 88% of them seen once, and the ten largest clones take around 8%. Sample: PBMCs or T cells enriched from blood (not recorded which). Receptors originate from an older woman who had recovered from COVID-19. CDR3s include the opening cysteine and the closing phenylalanine or tryptophan. D genes are given only for firm matches. Clone size appears in some rows only: once, few, many, or a class for an expanded clone.

D,J,V,size,DNA,CDR3
TRBD2,TRBJ2-1,TRBV27,NA,TGTGCCAGCAGACTGAAGGGGCTAGCGGGACGTGAGCAGTTCTTC,CASRLKGLAGREQFF
NA,TRBJ1-2,TRBV5-1,NA,TGCGCCAGCAGCAGTGAGGGTGCTAACTATGGCTACACCTTC,CASSSEGANYGYTF
TRBD2,TRBJ2-1,TRBV5-1,NA,TGCGCCAGCAGCGGGGCACTAGCGACCCTTGAGCAGTTCTTC,CASSGALATLEQFF
TRBD2,TRBJ2-3,TRBV10-3,once,TGTGCCATCAGTGAGCTAGCGGGGGAAACAGATACGCAGTATTTT,CAISELAGETDTQYF
NA,TRBJ1-4,TRBV11-2,NA,TGTGCCAGCAGCTTAACCGCAGGGCAAGAAAAACTGTTTTTT,CASSLTAGQEKLFF
NA,TRBJ1-6,TRBV6-5,NA,TGTGCCAGCGGGGGGAGCTCCTATAATTCACCCCTCCACTTT,CASGGSSYNSPLHF
TRBD2,TRBJ2-2,TRBV7-2,NA,TGTGCCAGCAGCCAAACCCGACTAGCCAACACCGGGGAGCTGTTTTTT,CASSQTRLANTGELFF
NA,TRBJ1-2,TRBV28,NA,TGTGCCAGCAGTTTAGACATCGCTAACTATGGCTACACCTTC,CASSLDIANYGYTF
TRBD2,TRBJ2-3,TRBV12-5,NA,TGTGCTAGTGGTTTCCCTCCTAGCGGGGGGTCTCTAGCTGGAGATACGCAGTATTTT,CASGFPPSGGSLAGDTQYF
NA,TRBJ2-5,TRBV3-1/TRBV3-2,NA,TGTGCCAGCAGCTCTCCCTCTGGGGCTAACCAAGAGACCCAGTACTTC,CASSSPSGANQETQYF
NA,TRBJ1-3,TRBV5-1,NA,TGCGCCAGCAGCTCCGGGTCTGGTCACTCTGGAAACACCATATATTTT,CASSSGSGHSGNTIYF
NA,TRBJ2-1,TRBV21-1,NA,TGTGCCAGCAGCAAAGCCCAGGGCGGAAATCTCAATGAGCAGTTCTTC,CASSKAQGGNLNEQFF